A selection of T cell receptor beta chains follows, all from one sample in a study of blood T cell repertoires in COVID-19. Assay: immunoSEQ multiplex PCR; the TCRdb copy retains only in-frame clones and omits some. The data hold about 370,000 clones, with about 89% observed a single time. Sample: peripheral blood. Receptors were obtained from a woman aged 30 to 39 with COVID-19, enrolled during active disease. The CDR3 runs from the conserved cysteine through the conserved F or W. Each record gives: D gene, clone size, J gene, V gene, CDR3 DNA, CDR3 protein. The D gene is left open where the match is weak. Not all rows give a size; the values are once, few, many and, for expanded clones, a class.

>TRBD2|.|TRBJ2-3|TRBV4-3
TGCGCCAGCAGCCAAGATTATGGGGCTAGCGGGAGGGGCACGCAGTATTTT
CASSQDYGASGRGTQYF
>TRBD2|.|TRBJ2-3|TRBV11-2
TGTGCCAGCAGCTTCCGACTAGCGGGACCTACAGATACGCAGTATTTT
CASSFRLAGPTDTQYF
>.|.|TRBJ2-2|TRBV5-5
TGTGCCAGCAGCTTGGTTTTCAGGAACACCGGGGAGCTGTTTTTT
CASSLVFRNTGELFF
>.|.|TRBJ2-3|TRBV18
TGTGCCAGCTCACCACTCTCGAGGGGGGGTCGCACAGATACGCAGTATTTT
CASSPLSRGGRTDTQYF
>TRBD1|.|TRBJ2-5|TRBV4-1
TGCGCCAGCAGACGATTCCATCCTCCGACAGGGGGCAGGGAGACCCAGTACTTC
CASRRFHPPTGGRETQYF
>TRBD1|.|TRBJ1-5|TRBV7-8
TGTGCCAGCAGCCTGGGACAGGGGGCGTTAGGACAGCCCCAGCATTTT
CASSLGQGALGQPQHF
>TRBD1|.|TRBJ2-7|TRBV2
TGTGCCAGCAGTGAAAGGACCGGGACAGGGGGCGAGCAGTACTTC
CASSERTGTGGEQYF
>TRBD1|.|TRBJ1-5|TRBV19
TGTGCCAGTAGGGAGGGACAGGGGCCCGATCAGCCCCAGCATTTT
CASREGQGPDQPQHF
>TRBD1|.|TRBJ1-5|TRBV6-2/TRBV6-3
TGTGCCAGCAGTTACGGGACAGTCTCCCCCCAGCATTTT
CASSYGTVSPQHF
>TRBD1|.|TRBJ1-6|TRBV4-3
TGCGCCAGCAGCCAAGAAACCGGGACAGGGGGAGCTTCACCCCTCCACTTT
CASSQETGTGGASPLHF
>.|.|TRBJ1-4|TRBV10-2
TGCGCCAGCAGAACTGGTGAAAAACTGTTTTTT
CASRTGEKLFF
>.|once|TRBJ2-3|TRBV10-1
TGCGCCAGCAGTGAGTCGGCGGATAGCACAGATACGCAGTATTTT
CASSESADSTDTQYF
>.|.|TRBJ1-2|TRBV28
TGTGCCAGCAGCACTGTCCCAAGGGGCTATGGCTACACCTTC
CASSTVPRGYGYTF
>.|.|TRBJ2-5|TRBV6-5
TGTGCCACCCGGGGTCAAGAGACCCAGTACTTC
CATRGQETQYF
>.|once|TRBJ2-7|TRBV7-8
TGTGCCAGCAGCTTACCCGGGGGAACCTACGAGCAGTACTTC
CASSLPGGTYEQYF
>.|.|TRBJ2-3|TRBV4-3
TGCGCCAGCAGCCCCCGGAGCGAAACAGATACGCAGTATTTT
CASSPRSETDTQYF
>.|.|TRBJ2-3|TRBV5-1
TGCGCCAGCAGGAAGGGAATTAACGAGGGCAGCACAGATACGCAGTATTTT
CASRKGINEGSTDTQYF
>TRBD1|.|TRBJ2-5|TRBV3-1/TRBV3-2
TGTGCCAGCAGCCTCCGAAGTGGCGGACAGGAGTACTTC
CASSLRSGGQEYF
>.|.|TRBJ1-6|TRBV6-5
TGTGCCAGCAGCGGGTTTGGTTCACCCCTCCACTTT
CASSGFGSPLHF
>TRBD2|.|TRBJ2-3|TRBV11-3
TGTGCCAGCAGCTTTGGAGGATTTCGGGGGGGCACAGATACGCAGTATTTT
CASSFGGFRGGTDTQYF
>TRBD1|.|TRBJ1-5|TRBV9
TGTGCCAGCAGCGCGGGACAGGGGGCCGGTAGCAATCAGCCCCAGCATTTT
CASSAGQGAGSNQPQHF
>TRBD2|once|TRBJ2-5|TRBV19
TGTGCCAGTAGTTCAGCGGGAGGGCCTTCACGGGAGACCCAGTACTTC
CASSSAGGPSRETQYF
>TRBD1|.|TRBJ1-4|TRBV27
TGTGCCAGCAGTTTGACAGGGGGCAGGGATGAAAAACTGTTTTTT
CASSLTGGRDEKLFF
>.|.|TRBJ1-6|TRBV30
TGTGCCTGGAGCAGGGATTCACCCCTCCACTTT
CAWSRDSPLHF
>.|.|TRBJ2-5|TRBV7-2
TGTGCCAGCAGCTCACCCGTCGTCCTCCGGAGGGAGACCCAGTACTTC
CASSSPVVLRRETQYF
>.|.|TRBJ1-5|TRBV7-8
TGTGCCAGCAGCTTAGCCGAGAGCACCAGGGATCGGATCCTGTATAGCAATCAGCCCCAGCATTTT
CASSLAESTRDRILYSNQPQHF
>.|once|TRBJ2-3|TRBV6-5
TGTGCCAGCAGTCTCAAAGGGGGAGCAGATACGCAGTATTTT
CASSLKGGADTQYF
>.|.|TRBJ2-1|TRBV6-6
TGTGCCAGCAGTCTACAGCGGAATGAGCAGTTCTTC
CASSLQRNEQFF
>.|.|TRBJ2-5|TRBV3-1/TRBV3-2
TGTGCCAGCAGCCACTATACGGAGACCCAGTACTTC
CASSHYTETQYF
>.|few|TRBJ1-5|TRBV19
TGTGCCAGTAGTAGGGAAAACGGGATCTCGGCCCAGCATTTT
CASSRENGISAQHF
>TRBD2|.|TRBJ2-1|TRBV24-1
TGTGCCACCTCTACCTCCCCGCGGACTAGCGGGGGGGCCGGCAATGAGCAGTTCTTC
CATSTSPRTSGGAGNEQFF
>TRBD2|.|TRBJ2-1|TRBV19
TGTGCCAGTAGTATGGCCCCCGGACTAGCCTACAATGAGCAGTTCTTC
CASSMAPGLAYNEQFF
>.|.|TRBJ1-2|TRBV5-1
TGCGCCAGCAGCTTGGATGCGCAGGATAGCTATGGCTACACCTTC
CASSLDAQDSYGYTF
>.|.|TRBJ2-1|TRBV19
TGTGCCAGTAGTATCGAGCGCCTAAACTACAATGAGCAGTTCTTC
CASSIERLNYNEQFF
>.|.|TRBJ2-2|TRBV3-1/TRBV3-2
TGTGCCAGCAGCCCGGTATCCCTTACCGGGGAGCTGTTTTTT
CASSPVSLTGELFF